The 6 T cell receptor beta chains given below trace back to one sample, sequenced in a study of shared clonotypes between healthy human individuals. Only in-frame clones appear in the TCRdb table, and some are missing; sequencing was by immunoSEQ multiplex PCR. The table records 450,000 to 500,000 clones, roughly 80% of them present only once. Specimen: PBMCs. Every receptor here comes from a woman in her forties in good health. Some clones in this sample may be carry-over from other donors' samples.

This chain uses TRBV5-1 with TRBJ2-3; D is uncertain. This CDR3 is built from 14 residues. V lost 1 base, J lost 2 bases, and 8 bases lay in between. Germline assignment: CDR1 SGHRS and CDR2 YFSETQ. The chain's CDR3 is CASSLNPDTDTQYF. CDR3 coding DNA: TGCGCCAGCAGCTTGAACCCGGACACAGATACGCAGTATTTT.

The table lists this clone with a few counts. The same CDR3 also results from other DNA sequences found in this sample. The CDR3 bases are TGTGCCAGCTCGGGACAGGGAAACACTGAAGCTTTCTTT. Translated: CASSGQGNTEAFF. This sequence joins TRBV18 and TRBJ1-1, with TRBD1 matching 9 bases. The CDR3 is 13 amino acids. With V trimmed by 6 bases and J by 2 bases, 1 base remained unmatched. Germline V gene sequence: CDR1 KGHSH, CDR2 LQKENI.

This chain connects TRBV10-1 to TRBJ2-5, with 12 bases matching TRBD2. CDR1 is WNHNN, CDR2 SYGVQD, per germline (reference sequence). V shed 0 bases, J shed 2 bases, and the junction held 7 bases outside the gene matches. The CDR3 sequence is 18 residues long. The CDR3 region is CASSESTSGRRGQETQYF. The CDR3 DNA sequence: TGCGCCAGCAGTGAGTCCACTAGCGGGAGGAGGGGACAAGAGACCCAGTACTTC.

The chain carries TRBV9 and TRBJ1-5; D gene unclear. Trimming took 0 bases from V and 0 from J, leaving 13 bases between them. The CDR3 contains 17 residues. Germline V lookup: CDR1 SGDLS, CDR2 YYNGEE. CDR3 sequence reads: CASSVAPRGSSNQPQHF. DNA of the CDR3: TGTGCCAGCAGCGTAGCGCCGCGGGGATCTAGCAATCAGCCCCAGCATTTT.

The gene calls are TRBV18 and TRBJ2-5, with 7 bases lining up with TRBD1. The germline V gene encodes CDR1 KGHSH and CDR2 LQKENI. The CDR3 runs to 14 residues. J gave up 5 bases and V 3 bases, and 6 bases lay outside the gene matches. CDR3 in DNA: TGTGCCAGCTCACCGGACAGGATCAGGGAGACCCAGTACTTC. It encodes CASSPDRIRETQYF.

The table lists this clone with many counts. This chain uses TRBV2 with TRBJ2-5; 8 positions agree with TRBD1. Germline V gene sequence: CDR1 SNHLY, CDR2 FYNNEI. With V trimmed by 4 bases and J by 5 bases, 9 bases remained unmatched. The CDR3 has 15 residues. CDR3 DNA: TGTGCCAGCAGTGTAAACCCCCGACAGGGGGAGACCCAGTACTTC. It translates to CASSVNPRQGETQYF.